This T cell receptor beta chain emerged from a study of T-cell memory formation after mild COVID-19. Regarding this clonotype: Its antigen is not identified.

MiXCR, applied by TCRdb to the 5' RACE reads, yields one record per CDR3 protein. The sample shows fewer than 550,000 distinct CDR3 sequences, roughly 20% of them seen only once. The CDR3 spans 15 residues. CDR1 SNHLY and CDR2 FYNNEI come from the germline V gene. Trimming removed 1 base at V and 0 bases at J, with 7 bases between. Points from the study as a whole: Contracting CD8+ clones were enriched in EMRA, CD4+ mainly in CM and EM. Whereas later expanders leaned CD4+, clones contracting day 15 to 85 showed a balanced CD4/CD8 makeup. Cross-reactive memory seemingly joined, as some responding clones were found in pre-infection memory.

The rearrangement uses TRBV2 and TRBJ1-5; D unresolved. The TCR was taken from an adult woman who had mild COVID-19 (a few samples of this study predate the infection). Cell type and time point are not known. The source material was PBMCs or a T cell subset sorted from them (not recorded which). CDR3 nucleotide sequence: TGTGCCAGCAGTGAAGGACTTCATAGCAATCAGCCCCAGCATTTT. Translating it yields CASSEGLHSNQPQHF.